The present TCR beta chain was sequenced within a study of T cell responses to AZD1222 COVID-19 vaccine. Study outcomes and limitations: At baseline, just a handful of AZD1222 recipients tested seropositive. Close to half of all spike-specific TCRs reportedly target regions of the variants that are unmutated. Vaccine-associated CD4 TCRs spanned spike, dominant at 160-218 and 743-854. White British donors predominated, females outnumbered males, and clonal diversity was possibly underestimated.

Germline CDR1 reads SEHNR; CDR2 reads FQNEAQ (reference sequence). The CDR3 length is 13 residues. With 2 bases removed from V and 5 bases from J, the gap between germline ends came to 9 bases. Details on this clone: As yet, its antigen is unknown.

The protocol was immunoSEQ multiplex PCR, while the TCRdb copy is restricted to in-frame clones and leaves out a portion. The sample contains some 180,000 clones, 85% to 95% of which appear only once. This TCR was sampled from an adult who received the AZD1222 COVID-19 vaccine. The source material was peripheral blood, sampled 28 days after the second AZD1222 dose. This chain joins TRBV7-9 and TRBJ1-1; D may be TRBD1 (6 bases). Written as DNA, the CDR3 is TGTGCCAGCAGCTTAAAAGGACAGACTGAAGCTTTCTTT. Encoded protein: CASSLKGQTEAFF.